This passage covers 21 T cell receptor beta chains from one sample sequenced in a study of cytomegalovirus exposure and HLA in healthy donors. Primers for the PCR totalled 60 Vbeta and 13 Jbeta. Using immunoSEQ multiplex PCR, the repertoire was profiled, and TCRdb retains in-frame clones only, with some absent. The repertoire table contains 100,000 to 150,000 clones. Input material: PBMCs. The receptors were gathered from a man in his forties in good health and CMV-seronegative.

The chain is built from TRBV6-1 and TRBJ2-2; possibly TRBD1 for D (6 bases). Germline V lookup: CDR1 MNHNS, CDR2 SASEGT. This CDR3 has 15 amino acids. V lost 7 bases to trimming and J lost 0 bases, with 12 bases between them. The CDR3 DNA reads as TGTGCCAGCAACAAGGACAGAGCGAACACCGGGGAGCTGTTTTTT. As protein: CASNKDRANTGELFF.

The chain links TRBV5-1 to TRBJ2-3, with TRBD1 identical over 9 bases. J gave up 10 bases and V 4 bases, and 4 bases lay outside the gene matches. The CDR3 has 12 residues. Germline loops: CDR1 SGHRS, CDR2 YFSETQ. As DNA, the CDR3 is TGCGCCAGCAGCGTAGGACAGGGGCCGCAGTATTTT. Translating gives CASSVGQGPQYF.

This rearrangement joins TRBV11-2 to TRBJ2-5; D might be TRBD2 (6 bases). CDR1 and CDR2 (germline): SGHAT, FQNNGV. Trimming took 5 bases from V and 0 from J, leaving 19 bases between them. The CDR3 covers 17 residues. The DNA for the CDR3 is TGTGCCAGCAGCCCACAATCGCTAGCGAAGTACCAAGAGACCCAGTACTTC. Encoded protein: CASSPQSLAKYQETQYF.

The gene calls are TRBV5-1 and TRBJ2-1; tentatively, D is TRBD1 (6 bases). Trimming removed 4 bases at V and 9 bases at J, with 17 bases between. CDR1 SGHRS and CDR2 YFSETQ come from the germline V gene. The CDR3 spans 14 residues. The DNA of the CDR3 is TGCGCCAGCAGCGCCGAACCGGGCAGGGGTGAGCAGTTCTTC. Its translation: CASSAEPGRGEQFF. Full variable domain (rest looked up from reference TRBV5-1 and TRBJ2-1): KAGVTQTPRYLIKTRGQQVTLSCSPISGHRSVSWYQQTPGQGLQFLFEYFSETQRNKGNFPGRFSGRQFSNSRSEMNVSTLELGDSALYLCASSAEPGRGEQFFGPGTRLTVL.

This sequence joins TRBV7-9 and TRBJ1-2; no firm D call. Germline assignment: CDR1 SEHNR and CDR2 FQNEAQ (reference sequence). With 6 bases removed from V and 4 bases from J, the gap between germline ends came to 9 bases. This CDR3 region has 12 residues. CDR3 residues: CASSREGYGYTF. In nucleotides, the CDR3 is TGTGCCAGCAGTCGAGAGGGCTATGGCTACACCTTC.

The chain is built from TRBV4-1 and TRBJ2-5; D is possibly TRBD1 (6 bases). V lost 4 bases to trimming and J lost 2 bases, with 17 bases between them. The CDR3 runs 16 residues. Germline-derived CDR1 and CDR2 are MGHRA and YSYEKL. The CDR3 loop reads CASSRGNQGSQETQYF. The DNA of the CDR3 is TGCGCCAGCAGCCGAGGAAATCAGGGGTCTCAAGAGACCCAGTACTTC.

V is TRBV4-2 and J is TRBJ1-3; 8 positions match TRBD1. V lost 0 bases, J lost 3 bases, and 7 bases stayed unmatched. Germline loops: CDR1 LGHNA, CDR2 YNFKEQ. CDR3 size: 17 residues. The CDR3 nucleotides read TGTGCCAGCAGCCAAGACCGGACAGGGACATTTGGAAACACCATATATTTT. It yields the protein CASSQDRTGTFGNTIYF.

The chain uses TRBV28 and TRBJ2-7; 8 bases match TRBD1. The CDR3 is 14 amino acids. Germline CDR1 reads MDHEN; CDR2 reads SYDVKM. Trimming removed 2 bases from V and 5 bases from J; junction bases left unmatched: 5. Written as DNA, the CDR3 is TGTGCCAGCAGTTTAAGGACAGGGTTGAACGAGCAGTACTTC. The encoded protein is CASSLRTGLNEQYF.

The chain uses TRBV29-1 and TRBJ2-2; TRBD2 agrees at 8 bases. With V trimmed by 6 bases and J by 5 bases, 11 bases remained unmatched. The CDR3 runs 15 residues. Germline lookup yields CDR1 SQVTM and CDR2 ANQGSEA. The CDR3 nucleotides are TGCAGCGTGGACGTGGGACTAGAAGGGACCGGGGAGCTGTTTTTT. This gives the protein CSVDVGLEGTGELFF.

The V gene is TRBV9, the J gene TRBJ2-2, with a tentative D call TRBD2 (6 bases). The CDR3 loop spans 13 amino acids. Germline V gives CDR1 SGDLS, CDR2 YYNGEE. V was pared by 0 bases and J by 6 bases, with 6 bases between. Written as DNA, the CDR3 is TGTGCCAGCAGCGTAGGGGGGGCCGGGGAGCTGTTTTTT. Its translation is CASSVGGAGELFF.

This rearrangement joins TRBV27 to TRBJ2-1; 11 positions match TRBD2. Germline CDR1 MNHEY, CDR2 SMNVEV (reference sequence). Losses at the gene ends were 2 bases for V and 6 bases for J; bases not matched to a gene: 9. The CDR3 totals 17 residues. The CDR3 loop reads CASSLPVLAGVFNEQFF. The DNA for the CDR3 is TGTGCCAGCAGTTTACCAGTACTAGCGGGAGTCTTCAATGAGCAGTTCTTC.

The chain links TRBV5-4 to TRBJ2-1, with D possibly matching TRBD1 (5 bases). V was pared by 2 bases and J by 5 bases, with 14 bases between. Germline V gene data show CDR1 as SGHNT and CDR2 as YYREEE (reference sequence). This CDR3 spans 15 amino acids. The CDR3 DNA sequence: TGTGCCAGCAGCTTAGGCGGAAGGGGAAACAATGAGCAGTTCTTC. Translation gives CASSLGGRGNNEQFF.

The rearrangement uses TRBV28 and TRBJ1-4, with a tentative D call TRBD1 (6 bases). This CDR3 contains 13 residues. Trimming left V 11 bases short and J 11 bases short, with 21 bases between. Germline V gene data show CDR1 as MDHEN and CDR2 as SYDVKM. The CDR3, as DNA: TGTGCCTCGATGGGGGCAGCGAGGGTCAAACTGTTTTTT. Its protein product is CASMGAARVKLFF.

The chain has TRBV19 and TRBJ2-6; maybe TRBD2 (5 bases). CDR1 and CDR2 (germline): LNHDA, SQIVND (reference sequence). The CDR3 has 16 amino acids. V shed 3 bases and J shed 0 bases, with 9 bases lying between them. The CDR3 protein is CASSMTRGSGANVLTF. CDR3 DNA: TGTGCCAGTAGTATGACTCGGGGCTCTGGGGCCAACGTCCTGACTTTC.

This rearrangement joins TRBV5-3 to TRBJ1-2; D is uncertain. TRBV5-3 is placed among ORFs of uncertain function. This CDR3 has 14 residues. Deletions cut 5 bases from V and 2 bases from J, with 13 bases between. In DNA form, the CDR3 reads TGTGCCAGAAGTTGCAAGAGCATAAACTATGGCTACACCTTC. Protein sequence: CARSCKSINYGYTF.

As concerns this clone: The sample holds other DNA sequences that translate to the same CDR3. The J gene is TRBJ1-1, the V gene TRBV7-3, with D possibly matching TRBD1 (6 bases). The length of the CDR3 is 15 residues. V was shortened by 5 bases and J by 5 bases, with 18 bases between the two germline ends. Per germline, CDR1 SGHTA and CDR2 FQGTGA. DNA for the CDR3: TGTGCCAGCAGCGTCACAGGGTTAGGAGGAACTGAAGCTTTCTTT. It codes for CASSVTGLGGTEAFF.

J is TRBJ2-7 and V is TRBV11-2, with a possible D match to TRBD1 (6 bases). CDR1 is SGHAT and CDR2 is FQNNGV in the germline V gene. Trimming shortened V by 4 bases and J by 1 base, and 14 bases separated the two germline ends. The CDR3 covers 15 residues. Written as DNA, the CDR3 is TGTGCCAGCAGCTCCGGGACACACAGTTCCTACGAGCAGTACTTC. This gives the protein CASSSGTHSSYEQYF. The variable domain in full, completed from reference TRBV11-2 and TRBJ2-7, reads EAGVAQSPRYKIIEKRQSVAFWCNPISGHATLYWYQQILGQGPKLLIQFQNNGVVDDSQLPKDRFSAERLKGVDSTLKIQPAKLEDSAVYLCASSSGTHSSYEQYFGPGTRLTVT.

The chain employs TRBV27 and TRBJ2-1, with 10 bases fitting TRBD1. This CDR3 region has 17 residues. V shed 5 bases, J shed 6 bases, and the junction held 13 bases outside the gene matches. The germline V gene encodes CDR1 MNHEY and CDR2 SMNVEV (reference sequence). The CDR3 spells CASSRAVGTGASNEQFF. The CDR3 DNA follows: TGTGCCAGCAGTCGTGCCGTGGGGACAGGGGCTAGCAATGAGCAGTTCTTC.

The gene calls are TRBV30 and TRBJ2-5; 7 positions match TRBD1. The CDR3 consists of 14 residues. CDR1 and CDR2 (germline): GTSNPN, SVGIG (reference sequence). V lost 3 bases to trimming and J lost 1 base; unmatched junction nucleotides: 5. In DNA form, the CDR3 reads TGTGCCTGGAGGAGACAGGGCGTCCAAGAGACCCAGTACTTC. Translated: CAWRRQGVQETQYF.

V gene TRBV7-8 combines with J gene TRBJ2-1; weak D call: TRBD2 (8 bases). The CDR3 runs 14 residues. Germline V lookup: CDR1 SGHVS, CDR2 FQNEAQ. Trimming took 5 bases from V and 12 from J, leaving 20 bases between them. The CDR3 sequence: CASSPGGTSRRQFF. In DNA form, the CDR3 reads TGTGCCAGCAGCCCAGGGGGGACTAGTAGGCGGCAGTTCTTC.

V and J are TRBV9 and TRBJ2-7, with 10 positions matching TRBD2. V trimming: 0 bases; J trimming: 3 bases; junction bases outside the gene matches: 3. The CDR3 contains 15 residues. Germline V gene data show CDR1 as SGDLS and CDR2 as YYNGEE. The CDR3 DNA sequence: TGTGCCAGCAGCGTAGAGGCTAGCGGGAGCTACGAGCAGTACTTC. Translated, it gives CASSVEASGSYEQYF. Full variable domain (outside the CDR3, taken from reference TRBV9 and TRBJ2-7): DSGVTQTPKHLITATGQRVTLRCSPRSGDLSVYWYQQSLDQGLQFLIQYYNGEERAKGNILERFSAQQFPDLHSELNLSSLELGDSALYFCASSVEASGSYEQYFGPGTRLTVT.